This T cell receptor (beta chain) was recovered during a study of blood T cell repertoires in COVID-19. Study-wide background: The United States, Italy and Spain supplied acute and convalescent COVID-19 samples. Sources were T cells, B-cell-depleted T cells, or PBMCs; the material itself was cDNA or gDNA.

As originally analysed: Reference gene primer amplification yielded estimated nucleated cell counts. Libraries were prepared by immunoSEQ multiplex PCR; TCRdb keeps only in-frame clonotypes and omits some of them. That table is the source of V, J and clone size, and D and trimming were worked out from the DNA. The repertoire holds 90,000 to 140,000 clones, with under 90% as singletons. In germline, CDR1 is MDHEN, CDR2 SYDVKM. The CDR3 has 15 amino acids. V was cut by 5 bases and J by 3 bases, with 17 bases left in between. The source of this sequence is a man aged 80 or over with acute or convalescent COVID-19. This chain uses TRBV28 with TRBJ2-7, with a possible D match to TRBD1 (5 bases). Material for sequencing was peripheral blood. CDR3 loop: CASSAPGSVIYEQYF. The CDR3, as DNA: TGTGCCAGCAGTGCTCCAGGGTCCGTTATCTACGAGCAGTACTTC.